The 27 T cell receptor beta chains below were found in one sample sequenced in a study of cytomegalovirus exposure and HLA in healthy donors. Vbeta (60) and Jbeta (13) primers were used in the PCR. Assay used: immunoSEQ multiplex PCR; TCRdb lists only in-frame clones, some missing. This table has around 250,000 clones, about nine tenths appearing once. Sequences were obtained from PBMCs. Every receptor here comes from a girl aged 2-10 years in good health and CMV-seronegative.

The chain employs TRBV29-1 and TRBJ1-2; TRBD1 agrees at 8 bases. This CDR3 has 14 residues. Germline lookup yields CDR1 SQVTM and CDR2 ANQGSEA. Germline trimming cut 6 bases from V and 6 bases from J; bases unmatched to any gene: 12. The CDR3 spells CSVESGQGINGYTF. The DNA for the CDR3 is TGCAGCGTCGAGAGCGGACAGGGAATAAATGGCTACACCTTC.

The rearrangement links TRBV29-1 to TRBJ1-2, with 10 bases matching TRBD1. V dropped 4 bases and J dropped 4; count of bases not matched to a gene: 3. Germline-derived CDR1 and CDR2 are SQVTM and ANQGSEA. The CDR3 is made up of 13 amino acids. CDR3 DNA sequence: TGCAGCGTTGGGTGGACAGGGGGCTATGGCTACACCTTC. Translating it yields CSVGWTGGYGYTF.

The V gene is TRBV4-1, the J gene TRBJ2-7; 10 bases are a match to TRBD1. The CDR3 length is 15 residues. The trim removed 4 bases at V and 3 bases at J, leaving 6 bases unmatched. The germline V gene has CDR1 MGHRA and CDR2 YSYEKL. In DNA form, the CDR3 reads TGCGCCAGCAGCCCGGGGGACAGGGGTCTCTACGAGCAGTACTTC. It yields the protein CASSPGDRGLYEQYF.

The chain couples TRBV2 to TRBJ2-2, with 9 bases fitting TRBD2. Per germline, CDR1 SNHLY and CDR2 FYNNEI. The V and J ends lost 6 bases and 3 bases, in that order; junction bases with no gene match: 8. CDR3 length equals 16 residues. Written as DNA, the CDR3 is TGTGCCAGCAGGGAACCGGGACTAGCCCACACCGGGGAGCTGTTTTTT. This sequence encodes CASREPGLAHTGELFF. Filled out from reference TRBV2 and TRBJ2-2, the complete variable domain reads EPEVTQTPSHQVTQMGQEVILRCVPISNHLYFYWYRQILGQKVEFLVSFYNNEISEKSEIFDDQFSVERPDGSNFTLKIRSTKLEDSAMYFCASREPGLAHTGELFFGEGSRLTVL.

This rearrangement joins TRBV4-1 to TRBJ2-2; D call uncertain. The V gene lost 3 bases and the J gene lost 5 bases, with 7 bases spanning the gap. CDR1 is MGHRA, CDR2 YSYEKL, per germline. The CDR3 consists of 13 residues. The CDR3 spells CASSQIHTGELFF. In DNA, the CDR3 is TGCGCCAGCAGCCAGATACATACCGGGGAGCTGTTTTTT.

The genes are TRBV7-2 and TRBJ2-1; TRBD2 matches at 9 bases. V lost 6 bases, J lost 5 bases, and 2 bases stayed unmatched. CDR1 and CDR2 from the germline V gene are SGHTA and FQGNSA. CDR3 length: 13 residues. CDR3 sequence reads: CASRLAGHNEQFF. The CDR3 nucleotides read TGTGCCAGCAGACTAGCGGGTCACAATGAGCAGTTCTTC.

This chain uses TRBV6-1 with TRBJ2-4; 8 nucleotides agree with TRBD1. Germline CDR1 reads MNHNS; CDR2 reads SASEGT. The CDR3 runs to 16 residues. V gave up 2 bases and J gave up 0 bases; unmatched junction bases: 3. The CDR3 DNA sequence: TGTGCCAGCAGTGAACTCAGGGGGCTAGCCAAAAACATTCAGTACTTC. Amino acids: CASSELRGLAKNIQYF.

This clone was observed once. This sequence joins TRBV7-8 and TRBJ1-1; 9 bases align to TRBD1. This CDR3 spans 17 amino acids. CDR1 is SGHVS and CDR2 is FQNEAQ in the germline V gene. V was clipped by 2 bases and J by 3 bases; unmatched bases: 10. CDR3 amino acids: CASSLIPGQGLDTEAFF. Here the CDR3 DNA reads TGTGCCAGCAGCTTAATCCCGGGACAGGGTTTGGACACTGAAGCTTTCTTT.

The chain recombines TRBV19 with TRBJ2-1; 7 bases are a match to TRBD2. In germline, CDR1 is LNHDA, CDR2 SQIVND (reference sequence). This CDR3 spans 13 amino acids. Trimming cost V 10 bases and J 4 bases; bases outside gene matches: 7. For the CDR3, the DNA is TGTGCCACTAGGAGGGACTATTACAATGAGCAGTTCTTC. Its translation: CATRRDYYNEQFF. The full variable domain, its missing parts supplied by reference TRBV19 and TRBJ2-1, is DGGITQSPKYLFRKEGQNVTLSCEQNLNHDAMYWYRQDPGQGLRLIYYSQIVNDFQKGDIAEGYSVSREKKESFPLTVTSAQKNPTAFYLCATRRDYYNEQFFGPGTRLTVL.

The chain carries TRBV9 and TRBJ1-3; TRBD1 might be the D (6 bases). This CDR3 comprises 15 residues. CDR1 and CDR2 from the germline V gene are SGDLS and YYNGEE. V was trimmed by 0 bases and J by 8 bases, leaving 15 bases between them. Here the CDR3 reads CASSVEGAKGDTIYF. The CDR3 DNA is TGTGCCAGCAGCGTAGAGGGAGCAAAGGGGGACACCATATATTTT.

The chain employs TRBV4-1 and TRBJ2-1; 7 bases match TRBD2. This CDR3 region has 15 residues. In germline, CDR1 is MGHRA, CDR2 YSYEKL. V shed 4 bases, J shed 4 bases, and the junction held 7 bases outside the gene matches. The CDR3 DNA is TGCGCCAGCAGCCGGGGGGGAGACTCTTACAATGAGCAGTTCTTC. This codes for CASSRGGDSYNEQFF.

The V and J genes are TRBV30 and TRBJ2-1; TRBD1 matches 7 bases. The CDR3 is 15 amino acids. The V gene's germline CDR1 is GTSNPN and CDR2 SVGIG (reference sequence). V shed 2 bases, J shed 6 bases, and the junction held 10 bases outside the gene matches. In DNA, the CDR3 is TGTGCCTGGAGTCCAGGGGGTTGGGGGCTCAATGAGCAGTTCTTC. Protein sequence: CAWSPGGWGLNEQFF.

The rearrangement joins TRBV4-1 to TRBJ2-7; TRBD1 is a possible D gene (5 bases). Per germline, CDR1 MGHRA and CDR2 YSYEKL. This CDR3 comprises 15 residues. V lost 2 bases and J 5 bases, leaving 16 bases between the germline ends. CDR3 amino acids: CASSQSMGLGDEQYF. The CDR3 DNA reads TGCGCCAGCAGCCAATCGATGGGCTTAGGGGACGAGCAGTACTTC.

The chain carries TRBV5-4 and TRBJ2-2; D unclear. The V and J ends lost 0 bases and 4 bases respectively, with 10 bases between them. There are 15 residues in the CDR3. Germline V gene data show CDR1 as SGHNT and CDR2 as YYREEE (reference sequence). CDR3 loop: CASSLGQMFTGELFF. The CDR3 region has the DNA TGTGCCAGCAGCTTGGGCCAGATGTTCACCGGGGAGCTGTTTTTT.

V and J are TRBV6-1 and TRBJ2-3, with 9 nucleotides matching TRBD2. The CDR3 spans 15 residues. Germline V gene data show CDR1 as MNHNS and CDR2 as SASEGT. Trimming at V came to 4 bases and at J to 4 bases, leaving 6 bases not matched to a gene. The CDR3 DNA is TGTGCCAGCAGTGCGTTTGCGGGGGGGGCAGATACGCAGTATTTT. Residues: CASSAFAGGADTQYF.

The chain joins TRBV11-3 to TRBJ1-1; D might be TRBD1 (5 bases). This CDR3 is 15 amino acids long. V gave up 5 bases and J gave up 1 base, with 14 bases separating them. The germline V gene has CDR1 SGHNT and CDR2 YENEEA. The CDR3 region is CASSHKQASNTEAFF. In nucleotides, the CDR3 is TGTGCCAGCAGCCACAAACAGGCTTCGAACACTGAAGCTTTCTTT. Full variable domain (rest looked up from reference TRBV11-3 and TRBJ1-1): EAGVVQSPRYKIIEKKQPVAFWCNPISGHNTLYWYLQNLGQGPELLIRYENEEAVDDSQLPKDRFSAERLKGVDSTLKIQPAELGDSAVYLCASSHKQASNTEAFFGQGTRLTVV.

The chain joins TRBV4-2 to TRBJ1-1, with D possibly TRBD1 on 5 matching bases. This CDR3 has 14 amino acids. V lost 5 bases and J lost 0, with 10 bases in between. Per germline, CDR1 LGHNA and CDR2 YNFKEQ. In DNA form, the CDR3 reads TGTGCCAGCAGCGACCCGACAGTGAACACTGAAGCTTTCTTT. Its protein product is CASSDPTVNTEAFF.

The CDR3 region is CASTRGGGNYGYTF. CDR3 sequence (DNA): TGTGCCAGTACGAGGGGTGGGGGCAACTATGGCTACACCTTC. The chain joins TRBV19 to TRBJ1-2; tentative D call: TRBD1 (6 bases). Trimming cost V 7 bases and J 2 bases, with 14 bases left between them. The CDR3 contains 14 residues. Looked up from germline, CDR1 is LNHDA and CDR2 is SQIVND (reference sequence).

This clone appeared once. The chain joins TRBV18 to TRBJ2-5; TRBD2 is a possible D gene (6 bases). The germline V and J ends were trimmed by 2 bases and 5 bases, with 18 bases remaining between them. The length of the CDR3 is 16 residues. Germline CDR1 and CDR2: KGHSH and LQKENI. DNA for the CDR3: TGTGCCAGCTCACCAGAGGTGGGGGGAGCGGTGGAGACCCAGTACTTC. Translation gives CASSPEVGGAVETQYF.

This chain uses TRBV4-2 with TRBJ2-1, with TRBD2 matching over 9 bases. The CDR3 length is 19 residues. From germline, CDR1 is LGHNA and CDR2 YNFKEQ. V dropped 1 base and J dropped 2; count of bases not matched to a gene: 12. The CDR3 spells CASSQVSLAGPTPYNEQFF. DNA of the CDR3: TGTGCCAGCAGCCAAGTTTCCCTAGCGGGGCCGACACCCTACAATGAGCAGTTCTTC.

V is TRBV5-4 and J is TRBJ2-1, with 11 bases that match TRBD1. CDR1 is SGHNT, CDR2 YYREEE, per germline (reference sequence). This CDR3 is built from 18 residues. V was pared by 0 bases and J by 8 bases, with 13 bases of the junction left unmatched. DNA for the CDR3: TGTGCCAGCAGCTTGGCAAGGAGGACAGGGGGCACTAACCATGAGCAGTTCTTC. Translation gives CASSLARRTGGTNHEQFF.

The chain combines TRBV7-2 with TRBJ2-3, with a weak D call TRBD2 (7 bases). CDR1 is SGHTA and CDR2 is FQGNSA in the germline V gene. V was trimmed by 5 bases and J by 2 bases, leaving 23 bases between them. The CDR3 runs to 18 residues. The CDR3 loop is CASSPRGGGILLTDTQYF. The CDR3 coding sequence is TGTGCCAGCAGCCCTAGGGGGGGCGGGATCCTACTCACAGATACGCAGTATTTT.

The chain links TRBV6-1 to TRBJ2-2; 8 bases agree with TRBD1. The length of the CDR3 is 13 residues. V was pared by 8 bases and J by 6 bases, with 5 bases of the junction left unmatched. The V gene's germline CDR1 is MNHNS and CDR2 SASEGT. The CDR3 DNA sequence: TGTGCCAGCCGTCAGGGGGCAGCCGGGGAGCTGTTTTTT. Residues: CASRQGAAGELFF.

The rearrangement links TRBV29-1 to TRBJ2-2; maybe TRBD1 (6 bases). Trimming pared 4 bases from V and 0 bases from J, leaving 9 bases between. This CDR3 has 14 residues. The V gene's germline CDR1 is SQVTM and CDR2 ANQGSEA. The CDR3 nucleotides are TGCAGCGTTGGGGCAGGGGCGAACACCGGGGAGCTGTTTTTT. Encoded protein: CSVGAGANTGELFF.

This chain links TRBV6-5 with TRBJ2-1, with unresolved D. This CDR3 has 15 amino acids. V was pared by 2 bases and J by 4 bases, with 12 bases between. Looked up from germline, CDR1 is MNHEY and CDR2 is SVGAGI. The chain's CDR3 is CASSYTPPVYNEQFF. The CDR3 DNA reads TGTGCCAGCAGTTACACCCCCCCGGTTTACAATGAGCAGTTCTTC.

The chain carries TRBV30 and TRBJ2-3, with no clear D. The CDR3 is 14 residues long. V was cut by 0 bases and J by 8 bases, with 15 bases left in between. Per the germline V gene, CDR1 is GTSNPN and CDR2 is SVGIG (reference sequence). The CDR3 loop is CAWSVKTYPGTQYF. The CDR3 DNA follows: TGTGCCTGGAGTGTAAAAACATACCCTGGTACGCAGTATTTT.

The rearrangement links TRBV7-6 to TRBJ1-3; perhaps TRBD1 as D (6 bases). V lost 5 bases, J lost 4 bases, and 18 bases lay in between. This CDR3 is 16 amino acids long. The germline CDR1 and CDR2 sequences are SGHVS and FNYEAQ. The CDR3 here is CASSPGRGAGGNTIYF. The DNA for the CDR3 is TGTGCCAGCAGCCCAGGCCGGGGGGCGGGCGGAAACACCATATATTTT.